This is a list of T cell receptor beta chains from one sample in a study of blood T cell repertoires in COVID-19. Clones were sequenced by immunoSEQ multiplex PCR, and TCRdb holds only the in-frame ones, with some missing. Of about 480,000 clones listed, around 89% are singletons. Input material: peripheral blood. The receptors come from a woman under 40 with acute or convalescent COVID-19. Each CDR3 is given with its conserved first and last residue. Size is omitted from some rows. Given values are once, few, many or a class for expanded clones.

j_call clone_size v_call cdr3_aa
TRBJ2-3 few TRBV9 CASSVAAGWGTDTQYF
TRBJ2-1 - TRBV6-4 CASSADRGIRKFF
TRBJ2-7 - TRBV3-1/TRBV3-2 CASSQRSSYEQYF
TRBJ1-4 - TRBV11-2 CASSSLITGLGEKLFF
TRBJ1-2 - TRBV27 CASSLSFTGGEDGYTF
TRBJ2-1 - TRBV2 CASSDQGANEQFF
TRBJ2-5 once TRBV11-2 CASSLTWPSQVETQYF
TRBJ2-5 - TRBV28 CASSFRSPETQYF
TRBJ2-1 - TRBV29-1 CSVEGLKYNEQFF
TRBJ1-1 - TRBV18 CASSPAEVTNTEAFF
TRBJ2-3 - TRBV28 CASSPPVGDTQYF
TRBJ2-3 - TRBV14 CASSQRRDRAADTQYF
TRBJ2-7 - TRBV5-1 CASSSAGQGSYEQYF
TRBJ1-5 few TRBV18 CASQGGPNQPQHF
TRBJ2-7 once TRBV5-4 CASSRQGAEGEQYF
TRBJ2-1 - TRBV19 CASSVYRDLSEQFF
TRBJ1-1 once TRBV27 CASSQGSNTEAFF
TRBJ1-1 - TRBV7-3 CASSPLGQMNTEAFF
TRBJ2-1 - TRBV5-1 CASSLSPGGSYNEQFF
TRBJ2-7 - TRBV28 CASSPDRGPPYEQYF
TRBJ1-1 - TRBV29-1 CSVRQGRLGNTEAFF
TRBJ2-7 - TRBV11-2 CASSFSVSYEQYF
TRBJ1-1 - TRBV30 CAWSVQGGEATEAFF
TRBJ1-1 - TRBV5-6 CASSSDTMNTEAFF
TRBJ2-7 - TRBV19 CASSSDRSYEQYF
TRBJ1-6 - TRBV10-3 CAISESGQGALPLHF
TRBJ2-5 - TRBV29-1 CSVERRLVRETQYF
TRBJ2-3 - TRBV11-2 CASSLFDRGSDTQYF
TRBJ2-5 once TRBV5-1 CASSLAWARQETQYF
TRBJ1-6 - TRBV19 CASRQGGSPLHF
TRBJ2-7 - TRBV6-5 CAIGWRQGASEQYF
TRBJ1-2 - TRBV19 CASSILGTDLYNYGYTF
TRBJ2-1 - TRBV6-5 CASSLNNEQFF
TRBJ2-2 - TRBV5-6 CATSVGAGTDYTGELFF
TRBJ1-5 - TRBV18 CASSPRSGSGEPQHF
TRBJ2-3 - TRBV20-1 CSASGSVAGGLPTDTQYF
TRBJ2-1 - TRBV7-9 CASSDIRSTGDGNEQFF
TRBJ2-7 once TRBV19 CASSIGDRSYEQYF
TRBJ2-3 - TRBV18 CASSPWSGGGEDTQYF
TRBJ1-2 - TRBV5-1 CASSSEKQGANYGYTF
TRBJ2-7 - TRBV25-1 CASRGGRLQYF
TRBJ1-2 once TRBV11-2 CASSPGQGYGYTF
TRBJ1-5 - TRBV19 CASSSPGGLGVQPQHF
TRBJ1-3 - TRBV30 CAWSSPDLSGNTIYF
TRBJ1-6 - TRBV16 CASSLIQGAGYNSPLHF
TRBJ1-2 few TRBV30 CAAGQWKDGYTF